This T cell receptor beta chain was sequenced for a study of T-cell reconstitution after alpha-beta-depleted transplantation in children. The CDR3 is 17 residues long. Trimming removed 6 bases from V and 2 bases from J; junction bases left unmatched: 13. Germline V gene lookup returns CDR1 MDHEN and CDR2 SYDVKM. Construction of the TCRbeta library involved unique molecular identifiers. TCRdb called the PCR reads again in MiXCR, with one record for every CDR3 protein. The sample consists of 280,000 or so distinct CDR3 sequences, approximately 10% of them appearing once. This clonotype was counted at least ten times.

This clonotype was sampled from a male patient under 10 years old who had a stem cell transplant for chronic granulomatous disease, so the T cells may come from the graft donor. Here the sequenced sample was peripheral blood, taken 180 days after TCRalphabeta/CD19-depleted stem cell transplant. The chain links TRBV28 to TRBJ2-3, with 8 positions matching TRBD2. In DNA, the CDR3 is TGTGCCAGCAGGGGTGGTAGTGCGGGAGGCGCCACAGATACGCAGTATTTT. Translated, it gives CASRGGSAGGATDTQYF.